This T cell receptor beta chain was obtained from a study of blood T cell repertoires in COVID-19. Turning to the study itself: Material from acute and convalescent COVID-19 was sourced from the United States, Italy and Spain.

V lost 1 base and J lost 2, with 8 bases in between. The CDR3 totals 14 residues. The germline V gene encodes CDR1 SGHKS and CDR2 YYEKEE (reference sequence). Clones were read by immunoSEQ multiplex PCR, and TCRdb kept only the in-frame ones, dropping some. Found here are 150,000 or so clones, roughly 88% of them singletons; the top ten hold about 1.2%. This clonotype originated in a man between 60 and 75 years old who had recovered from COVID-19. This sequence joins TRBV5-5 and TRBJ2-3; D might be TRBD1 (5 bases). Sequencing was performed on peripheral blood. The CDR3 reads CASSLQGFTDTQYF. CDR3 nucleotide sequence: TGTGCCAGCAGCTTGCAGGGATTCACAGATACGCAGTATTTT.